One and the same sample provided the 22 T cell receptor beta chains below, sequenced in a study of blood T cells in healthy people across ages. Primers used in a second PCR of roughly 6 to 12 cycles were a sample-barcoded 5' primer and a J-beta primer mix. Each CDR3 protein is one row after TCRdb ran MiXCR on the 5' RACE reads. Of 700,000 or so distinct CDR3 sequences detected, around 38% appear once; the ten largest clones hold 25% to 35%. Source material: blood. The receptors shown here come from a man aged 80 or over in good health.

This chain links TRBV4-1 with TRBJ2-3; 10 bases fit TRBD2. The V gene end was trimmed by 0 bases and the J gene end by 10 bases; junction bases not matched to a gene: 13. CDR3 size: 17 residues. Looked up from germline, CDR1 is MGHRA and CDR2 is YSYEKL. This chain's CDR3 is CASSQDRASGGERPQYF. The DNA of the CDR3 is TGCGCCAGCAGCCAAGATCGGGCCAGCGGGGGGGAACGGCCGCAGTATTTT.

Regarding this clonotype: Given a much more abundant clone one base away, this may be a read error. The chain employs TRBV7-2 and TRBJ2-7; 7 bases match TRBD1. V shed 11 bases, J shed 3 bases, and the junction held 13 bases outside the gene matches. Germline V gives CDR1 SGHTA, CDR2 FQGNSA. The CDR3 loop spans 14 amino acids. CDR3: CAGTRDSLNYEQYF. CDR3 nucleotides: TGTGCCGGCACAAGGGACAGCTTAAACTACGAGCAGTACTTC.

The chain has TRBV14 and TRBJ2-5, with D possibly matching TRBD1 (5 bases). Per the germline V gene, CDR1 is SGHDN and CDR2 is FVKESK. This CDR3 contains 13 residues. Trimming took 4 bases from V and 11 from J, leaving 17 bases between them. The CDR3 here is CASSPGLFNEQYF. The CDR3 nucleotides are TGTGCCAGCAGCCCAGGGCTTTTCAATGAGCAGTACTTC.

This chain links TRBV7-2 with TRBJ2-2, with 10 bases lining up with TRBD1. J gave up 2 bases and V 3 bases, and 6 bases lay outside the gene matches. This CDR3 contains 17 residues. Germline-derived CDR1 and CDR2 are SGHTA and FQGNSA. CDR3 nucleotides: TGTGCCAGCAGCTTGACAGGGGGCCCACCTAACACCGGGGAGCTGTTTTTT. It specifies CASSLTGGPPNTGELFF. The full variable domain, with the rest looked up from reference TRBV7-2 and TRBJ2-2, is GAGVSQSPSNKVTEKGKDVELRCDPISGHTALYWYRQSLGQGLEFLIYFQGNSAPDKSGLPSDRFSAERTGGSVSTLTIQRTQQEDSAVYLCASSLTGGPPNTGELFFGEGSRLTVL.

CDR3 residues: CSARVGAYEQYF. The CDR3 DNA is TGCAGTGCTAGAGTTGGGGCCTACGAGCAGTACTTC. The chain has TRBV20-1 and TRBJ2-7; D remains unclear. The CDR3 has 12 residues. Germline V lookup: CDR1 DFQATT, CDR2 SNEGSKA (reference sequence). Trimming shortened V by 1 base and J by 2 bases, and 6 bases separated the two germline ends.

The chain combines TRBV2 with TRBJ1-2; D remains ambiguous. The CDR3 sequence is 13 residues long. The V gene lost 8 bases and the J gene lost 8 bases, with 18 bases spanning the gap. Looked up from germline, CDR1 is SNHLY and CDR2 is FYNNEI. For the CDR3, the DNA is TGTGCCAGCGGTCTTAGCAGTCTAGCGGGCTACACCTTC. Its protein product is CASGLSSLAGYTF.

The chain is built from TRBV6-5 and TRBJ1-1; 9 bases line up with TRBD1. The germline V gene encodes CDR1 MNHEY and CDR2 SVGAGI. V dropped 5 bases and J dropped 10; count of bases not matched to a gene: 5. The CDR3 has 12 amino acids. CDR3 DNA sequence: TGTGCCAGCAGTAACAACAGGGGGCTAGCTTTCTTT. Its translation is CASSNNRGLAFF.

A few counts support this clonotype. The gene calls are TRBV12-3 or TRBV12-4 and TRBJ2-7, with no clear D. The CDR3 contains 15 residues. V gave up 1 base and J gave up 2 bases, with 12 bases separating them. The chain's CDR3 is CASSLVGDGTYEQYF. CDR3 DNA: TGTGCCAGCAGTTTAGTTGGGGATGGCACCTACGAGCAGTACTTC.

The gene calls are TRBV6-5 and TRBJ1-1; perhaps TRBD1 as D (5 bases). CDR1 is MNHEY and CDR2 is SVGAGI in the germline V gene. V lost 6 bases to trimming and J lost 3 bases, with 17 bases between them. The CDR3 is 15 residues long. In DNA, the CDR3 is TGTGCCAGCAGGTCGATCGGGGTAGGGGACACTGAAGCTTTCTTT. Its protein is CASRSIGVGDTEAFF.

V usage is TRBV6-2 or TRBV6-3 and J usage is TRBJ2-7; 11 nucleotides agree with TRBD2. The CDR3 has 15 amino acids. From germline, CDR1 is MNHEY and CDR2 SVGEGT. The J segment lost 7 bases and the V segment lost 6 bases, leaving 11 bases of the junction unmatched. The CDR3 bases are TGTGCCAGCAGCTTCCCTAGCGGGGGGACCAATGAGCAGTACTTC. This translates into CASSFPSGGTNEQYF.

The rearrangement links TRBV20-1 to TRBJ1-5, with 7 bases aligning to TRBD1. This CDR3 is 14 amino acids long. V shed 5 bases, J shed 5 bases, and the junction held 9 bases outside the gene matches. Germline-derived CDR1 and CDR2 are DFQATT and SNEGSKA (reference sequence). The DNA for the CDR3 is TGCAGTGCTCTATATGGACAGGCGGATCAGCCCCAGCATTTT. This gives the protein CSALYGQADQPQHF.

The chain uses TRBV9 and TRBJ1-2; weak D call: TRBD1 (5 bases). The germline V and J ends were trimmed by 0 bases and 0 bases, with 6 bases remaining between them. The CDR3 has 14 residues. CDR1 SGDLS and CDR2 YYNGEE come from the germline V gene. The chain's CDR3 is CASSVGDANYGYTF. CDR3 sequence (DNA): TGTGCCAGCAGCGTAGGGGACGCTAACTATGGCTACACCTTC.

A few counts support this clonotype. V gene TRBV7-2 combines with J gene TRBJ2-4; 9 nucleotides agree with TRBD2. The J segment lost 3 bases and the V segment lost 5 bases, leaving 5 bases of the junction unmatched. Germline-derived CDR1 and CDR2 are SGHTA and FQGNSA. The CDR3 extends over 15 amino acids. The CDR3 loop reads CASSLRTSDKNIQYF. DNA for the CDR3: TGTGCCAGCAGCCTCCGGACTAGCGACAAAAACATTCAGTACTTC.

In its sample, this clonotype was seen once. The rearrangement uses TRBV6-2 or TRBV6-3 and TRBJ2-4; TRBD1 matches 8 bases. CDR3 size: 17 residues. Germline values: CDR1 MNHEY, CDR2 SVGEGT. The V and J ends lost 1 base and 3 bases, in that order; junction bases with no gene match: 8. Here the CDR3 DNA reads TGTGCCAGCAGTTACTACGGACAGGGCCAGGTCAAAAACATTCAGTACTTC. This gives the protein CASSYYGQGQVKNIQYF.

The rearrangement joins TRBV20-1 to TRBJ2-7; tentatively, D is TRBD1 (6 bases). Looked up from germline, CDR1 is DFQATT and CDR2 is SNEGSKA (reference sequence). The length of the CDR3 is 12 residues. V was clipped by 3 bases and J by 1 base, with 7 bases between them. CDR3 in DNA: TGCAGTGCTAGCGGACAGTCCTACGAGCAGTACTTC. Translated, it gives CSASGQSYEQYF.

There are a few counts of this clonotype. J is TRBJ1-2 and V is TRBV20-1, with a tentative D call TRBD1 (5 bases). V was cut by 6 bases and J by 7 bases, with 18 bases left in between. Germline-derived CDR1 and CDR2 are DFQATT and SNEGSKA (reference sequence). The length of the CDR3 is 13 residues. Written as DNA, the CDR3 is TGCAGTGCCGCCGGGACCTGGGGGGGTGGCTACACCTTC. Translated: CSAAGTWGGGYTF.

This clonotype was recorded at least ten times. The V gene is TRBV24-1, the J gene TRBJ2-1; 10 nucleotides line up with TRBD2. J lost 10 bases, V lost 4 bases, and 9 bases had no gene match. Germline CDR1 KGHDR, CDR2 SFDVKD. The CDR3 extends over 15 amino acids. This chain's CDR3 is CATSDGLAERREQFF. DNA for the CDR3: TGTGCCACCAGTGACGGACTAGCGGAGAGGCGCGAGCAGTTCTTC.

The rearrangement links TRBV7-2 to TRBJ2-7; D unclear. There are 14 residues in the CDR3. Germline CDR1 SGHTA, CDR2 FQGNSA. Trimming shortened V by 2 bases and J by 6 bases, and 14 bases separated the two germline ends. CDR3 sequence reads: CASSLLGRLSEQYF. For the CDR3, the DNA is TGTGCCAGCAGCTTATTGGGTCGTTTGAGCGAGCAGTACTTC.

For this clonotype: Germline is not matched at one junction end, which may reflect a read error. V usage is TRBV5-1 and J usage is TRBJ1-2; D might be TRBD1 (5 bases). Germline V CDR1 and CDR2: SGHRS, YFSETQ. CDR3 length equals 14 residues. CDR3 sequence (DNA): TGCGCCGGCAGCTTGGAGCCGGGACCCTATGGCTACACCTTC. Translation: CAGSLEPGPYGYTF.

The chain recombines TRBV29-1 with TRBJ2-6; D call uncertain. The CDR3 extends over 17 amino acids. The germline V gene has CDR1 SQVTM and CDR2 ANQGSEA. Trimming stripped 4 bases from V and 1 base from J, with 17 bases between. The CDR3 reads CSVAKGSPRSGANVLTF. CDR3 DNA sequence: TGCAGCGTTGCGAAGGGCTCCCCAAGATCTGGGGCCAACGTCCTGACTTTC.

This clonotype was recorded at least ten times. The chain employs TRBV7-9 and TRBJ2-3; D remains unclear. Trimming removed 5 bases at V and 2 bases at J, with 2 bases between. The CDR3 extends over 11 amino acids. The V gene's germline CDR1 is SEHNR and CDR2 FQNEAQ (reference sequence). This CDR3 is CASSDTDTQYF. CDR3 DNA sequence: TGTGCCAGCAGCGACACAGATACGCAGTATTTT.

This clonotype appeared a single time. The chain joins TRBV7-9 to TRBJ2-2; 9 positions match TRBD1. This CDR3 comprises 16 residues. V lost 2 bases, J lost 4 bases, and 5 bases stayed unmatched. Germline V gene data show CDR1 as SEHNR and CDR2 as FQNEAQ (reference sequence). The DNA of the CDR3 is TGTGCCAGCAGCTTAAACACAGGGGGCATCACCGGGGAGCTGTTTTTT. Its protein is CASSLNTGGITGELFF.